Listed below are T cell receptor beta chains from one sample, sequenced in a study of T cell changes during pregnancy in multiple sclerosis. The data were produced by immunoSEQ multiplex PCR, yet TCRdb's version contains in-frame clones alone and is incomplete. The table includes about 30,000 clones, 90% detected once. The sample here was CD8+ T cells from peripheral blood mononuclear cells, taken in the second trimester of pregnancy. Source of these receptors: a female donor with multiple sclerosis, enrolled in a pregnancy study. Both conserved end residues are part of each CDR3. Clone size is stated in some rows and not others, as once, few, many or a class when expanded.

j_call v_call clone_size cdr3_aa
TRBJ2-7 TRBV6-4 once CASSITTHGTSDPGEQYF
TRBJ2-7 TRBV19 . CASSMTGAGEQYF
TRBJ2-7 TRBV27 . CASRPRPEDLASETYEQYF
TRBJ2-5 TRBV7-7 . CASSLRSLETQYF
TRBJ2-3 TRBV27 . CASSSTDTQYF
TRBJ2-1 TRBV7-9 . CASSFRLAGGMPEDNEQFF
TRBJ2-2 TRBV9 . CASSVVASGSAGELFF
TRBJ1-2 TRBV6-5 . CASSYSRGGDGYTF
TRBJ2-7 TRBV6-5 . CASSYAPGTVGEQYF
TRBJ1-1 TRBV2 few CASGTGRDTEAFF
TRBJ1-2 TRBV10-3 . CAIGSAEAYGYTF
TRBJ2-1 TRBV9 . CASSKQLAEIEQFF
TRBJ2-1 TRBV6-5 . CASSYPGQGKNEQFF
TRBJ2-7 TRBV5-5 . CASAGTRNYEQYF
TRBJ2-3 TRBV10-3 . CAIRSGTEIRTDTQYF
TRBJ1-2 TRBV7-4 . CASSQGGLAPNYGYTF
TRBJ2-2 TRBV5-1 . CASSLAESGDTGELFF
TRBJ1-4 TRBV10-1 . CASRDREKLFF
TRBJ2-3 TRBV6-4 . CASSDSTGGADTQYF
TRBJ1-1 TRBV19 few CASSIEGPTEAFF
TRBJ2-7 TRBV27 . CASSPRLAGYEQYF
TRBJ2-7 TRBV21-1 . CASSKAGRGRYEQYF
TRBJ2-1 TRBV6-1 . CASSGGAASGRYEQFF
TRBJ1-5 TRBV5-6 once CASSLGDNDNQPQHF
TRBJ2-1 TRBV9 . CASSVVAGSEYNEQFF
TRBJ2-7 TRBV25-1 . CASSRTGTSGYEQYF
TRBJ2-1 TRBV6-5 . CASSLNNEQFF
TRBJ2-1 TRBV28 . CASSFVLAGVRSYNEQFF
TRBJ2-5 TRBV10-2 once CASWGEREVETQYF
TRBJ2-1 TRBV29-1 . CSVDGRGGHEQFF
TRBJ1-1 TRBV19 few CASSTPAGGWAEAFF
TRBJ2-1 TRBV5-5 . CASSYGTSGSDEQFF
TRBJ1-1 TRBV27 . CASSLQGNTEAFF
TRBJ2-1 TRBV28 . CASSPPRGEQFF
TRBJ2-3 TRBV28 . CASRKTGDTQYF
TRBJ2-3 TRBV4-1 once CASSQKQREGPTDTQYF
TRBJ2-1 TRBV2 . CASSEGLAGNNEQFF
TRBJ1-1 TRBV7-9 . CASSLGNRVWGNTEAFF
TRBJ1-1 TRBV5-1 . CASSLGQGHTEAFF
TRBJ2-7 TRBV2 few CASSPGLSHAYEQYF
TRBJ1-1 TRBV4-1 . CASSRPFPREAFF
TRBJ2-7 TRBV2 . CASRSGSLYEQYF
TRBJ1-6 TRBV28 . CASSLRGVNSPLHF
TRBJ2-7 TRBV6-9 . CASSYPDTGVVSYEQYF
TRBJ2-5 TRBV10-1 . CASSESFGLGTQYF
TRBJ2-7 TRBV5-4 . CASSSWTSGYYEQYF
TRBJ2-1 TRBV5-1 . CASSFGYRLAGGSDEQFF
TRBJ2-3 TRBV29-1 . CTVEREGSTDTQYF
TRBJ2-7 TRBV4-1 . CASSQDFSGGQFEQYF
TRBJ2-1 TRBV10-2 . CASSAAGAYNEQFF
. TRBV5-1 . CASSLGEAGVTSYEQYF
TRBJ2-1 TRBV5-5 . CASSSGSSWDEQFF